The 4 T cell receptor beta chains listed next were all sequenced from one sample in a study of blood T cell repertoires in COVID-19. Only in-frame clones appear in the TCRdb table, and some are missing; sequencing was by immunoSEQ multiplex PCR. The table has 350,000 to 400,000 clones, about 89% seen once. Source material: PBMCs or T cells enriched from blood (not recorded which). The receptor source for this set is a woman in her 40s who had been exposed to COVID-19.

The chain uses TRBV7-2 and TRBJ2-3, with 9 positions matching TRBD2. This CDR3 spans 17 amino acids. Germline V CDR1 and CDR2: SGHTA, FQGNSA. V shed 5 bases and J 5 bases; nucleotides not matched to a gene: 14. The chain's CDR3 is CASSPLGGGARLDTQYF. CDR3 bases: TGTGCCAGCAGCCCACTGGGCGGGGGGGCGAGGTTAGATACGCAGTATTTT.

J is TRBJ1-3 and V is TRBV18; D unclear. V was pared by 3 bases and J by 4 bases, with 10 bases between. This CDR3 comprises 14 residues. Germline V gene data show CDR1 as KGHSH and CDR2 as LQKENI. The chain's CDR3 is CASSPQRSGNTIYF. In nucleotides, the CDR3 is TGTGCCAGCTCACCCCAACGGTCGGGAAACACCATATATTTT. Complete variable domain (other parts from reference TRBV18 and TRBJ1-3): NAGVMQNPRHLVRRRGQEARLRCSPMKGHSHVYWYRQLPEEGLKFMVYLQKENIIDESGMPKERFSAEFPKEGPSILRIQQVVRGDSAAYFCASSPQRSGNTIYFGEGSWLTVV.

This clone turned up a few times. The V and J genes are TRBV3-1 (or the pseudogene TRBV3-2) and TRBJ1-3; no firm D call. The germline CDR1 and CDR2 sequences are LGHDT and YNNKEL (reference sequence). This CDR3 has 16 amino acids. V lost 4 bases to trimming and J lost 2 bases, with 15 bases between them. The chain's CDR3 is CASSPPGGGAGNTIYF. The CDR3 DNA reads TGTGCCAGCAGCCCCCCCGGAGGTGGTGCTGGAAACACCATATATTTT.

The chain carries TRBV18 and TRBJ2-2; D remains unclear. CDR1 and CDR2 from the germline V gene are KGHSH and LQKENI. Trimming took 3 bases from V and 1 from J, leaving 9 bases between them. The length of the CDR3 is 15 residues. The CDR3 DNA reads as TGTGCCAGCTCACCCCAAAGAGGGAACACCGGGGAGCTGTTTTTT. This encodes CASSPQRGNTGELFF.